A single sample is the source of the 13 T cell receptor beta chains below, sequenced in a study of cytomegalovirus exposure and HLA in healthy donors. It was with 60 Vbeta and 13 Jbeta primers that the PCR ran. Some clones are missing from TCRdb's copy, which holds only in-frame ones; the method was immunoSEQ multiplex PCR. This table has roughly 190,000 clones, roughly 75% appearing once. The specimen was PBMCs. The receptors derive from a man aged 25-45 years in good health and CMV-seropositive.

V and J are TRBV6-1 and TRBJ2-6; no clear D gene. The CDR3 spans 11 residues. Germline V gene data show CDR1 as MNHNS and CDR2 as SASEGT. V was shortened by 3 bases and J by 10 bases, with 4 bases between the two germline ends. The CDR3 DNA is TGTGCCAGCAGTGACACTAACGTCCTGACTTTC. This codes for CASSDTNVLTF.

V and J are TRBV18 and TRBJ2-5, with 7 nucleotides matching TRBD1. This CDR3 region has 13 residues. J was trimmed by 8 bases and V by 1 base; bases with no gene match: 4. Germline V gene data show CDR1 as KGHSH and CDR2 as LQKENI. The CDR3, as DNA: TGTGCCAGCTCACCACAGAGGGGGCGAACCCAGTACTTC. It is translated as CASSPQRGRTQYF. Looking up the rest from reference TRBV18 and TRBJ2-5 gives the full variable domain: NAGVMQNPRHLVRRRGQEARLRCSPMKGHSHVYWYRQLPEEGLKFMVYLQKENIIDESGMPKERFSAEFPKEGPSILRIQQVVRGDSAAYFCASSPQRGRTQYFGPGTRLLVL.

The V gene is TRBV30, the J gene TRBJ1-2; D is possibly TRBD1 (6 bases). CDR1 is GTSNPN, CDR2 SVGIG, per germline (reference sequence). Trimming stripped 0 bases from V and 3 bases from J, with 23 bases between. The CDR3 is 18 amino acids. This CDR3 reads CAWSVPPRGGLYDYGYTF. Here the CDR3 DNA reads TGTGCCTGGAGTGTACCCCCCCGAGGGGGTCTCTACGACTATGGCTACACCTTC.

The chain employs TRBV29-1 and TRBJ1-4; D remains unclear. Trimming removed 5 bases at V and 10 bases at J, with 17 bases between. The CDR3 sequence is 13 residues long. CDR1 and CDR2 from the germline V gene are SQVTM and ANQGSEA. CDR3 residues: CSVHGSGSGKLFF. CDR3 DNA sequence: TGCAGCGTTCACGGTAGTGGTTCGGGAAAACTGTTTTTT.

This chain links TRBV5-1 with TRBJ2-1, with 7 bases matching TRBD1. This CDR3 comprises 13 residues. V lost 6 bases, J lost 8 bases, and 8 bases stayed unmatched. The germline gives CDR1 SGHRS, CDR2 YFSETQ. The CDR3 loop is CASKTGSGDEQFF. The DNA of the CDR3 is TGCGCCAGCAAGACAGGGTCTGGGGATGAGCAGTTCTTC.

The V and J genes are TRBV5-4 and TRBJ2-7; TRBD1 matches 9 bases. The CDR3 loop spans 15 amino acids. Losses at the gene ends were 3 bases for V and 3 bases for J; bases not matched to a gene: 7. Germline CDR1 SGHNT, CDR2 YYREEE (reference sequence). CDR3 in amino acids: CASSSTGTGFYEQYF. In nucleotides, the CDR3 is TGTGCCAGCAGCTCTACCGGGACAGGGTTCTACGAGCAGTACTTC.

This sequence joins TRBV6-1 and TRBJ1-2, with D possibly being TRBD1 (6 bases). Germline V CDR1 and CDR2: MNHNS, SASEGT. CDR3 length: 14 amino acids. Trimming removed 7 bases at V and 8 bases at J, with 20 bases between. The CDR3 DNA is TGTGCCAGCACCGCCGGCAGGGGTACTTTGGGCTACACCTTC. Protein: CASTAGRGTLGYTF.

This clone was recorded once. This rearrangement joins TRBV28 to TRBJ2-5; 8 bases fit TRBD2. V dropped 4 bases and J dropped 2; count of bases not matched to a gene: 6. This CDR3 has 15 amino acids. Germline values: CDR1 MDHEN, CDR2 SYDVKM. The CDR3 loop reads CASSSPTSAQETQYF. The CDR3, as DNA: TGTGCCAGCAGTTCTCCGACTAGCGCTCAAGAGACCCAGTACTTC.

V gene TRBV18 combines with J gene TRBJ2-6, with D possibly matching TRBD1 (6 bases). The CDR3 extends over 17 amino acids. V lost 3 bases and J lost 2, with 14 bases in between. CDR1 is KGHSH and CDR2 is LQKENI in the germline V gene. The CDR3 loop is CASSPPGAGAGANVLTF. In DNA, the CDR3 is TGTGCCAGCTCACCCCCCGGTGCAGGGGCTGGGGCCAACGTCCTGACTTTC.

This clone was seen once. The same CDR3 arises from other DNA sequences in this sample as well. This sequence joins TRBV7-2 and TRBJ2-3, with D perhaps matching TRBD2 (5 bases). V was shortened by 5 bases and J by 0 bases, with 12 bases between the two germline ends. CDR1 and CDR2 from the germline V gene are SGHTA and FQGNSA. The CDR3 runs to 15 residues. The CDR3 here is CASSPDYLSTDTQYF. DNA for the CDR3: TGTGCCAGCAGCCCTGACTACCTTAGCACAGATACGCAGTATTTT.

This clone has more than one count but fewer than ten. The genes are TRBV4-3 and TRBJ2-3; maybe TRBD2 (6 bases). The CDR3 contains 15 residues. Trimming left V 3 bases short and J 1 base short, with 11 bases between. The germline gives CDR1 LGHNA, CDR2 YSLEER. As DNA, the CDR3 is TGCGCCAGCAGCCATTCTGGCGGGGGCACAGATACGCAGTATTTT. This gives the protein CASSHSGGGTDTQYF.

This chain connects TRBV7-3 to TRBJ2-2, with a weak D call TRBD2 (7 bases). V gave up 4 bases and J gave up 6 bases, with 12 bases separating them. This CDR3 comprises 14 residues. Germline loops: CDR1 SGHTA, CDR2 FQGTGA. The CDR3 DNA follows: TGTGCCAGCAGCTCGCAGGGGAGGGCCGGGGAGCTGTTTTTT. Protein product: CASSSQGRAGELFF.

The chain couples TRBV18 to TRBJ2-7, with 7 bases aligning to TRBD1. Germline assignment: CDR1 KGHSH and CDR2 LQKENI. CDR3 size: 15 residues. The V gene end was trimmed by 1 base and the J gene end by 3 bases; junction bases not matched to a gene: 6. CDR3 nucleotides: TGTGCCAGCTCACCACACCGGGACAGTTACTACGAGCAGTACTTC. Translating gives CASSPHRDSYYEQYF. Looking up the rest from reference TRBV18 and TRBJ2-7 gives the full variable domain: NAGVMQNPRHLVRRRGQEARLRCSPMKGHSHVYWYRQLPEEGLKFMVYLQKENIIDESGMPKERFSAEFPKEGPSILRIQQVVRGDSAAYFCASSPHRDSYYEQYFGPGTRLTVT.